The next 10 T cell receptor beta chains were all read from a single sample in a study of beta chain features in type 1 diabetes. What was sequenced were expressed TCRB transcripts, since all of the isolated RNA had been reverse transcribed. Assay used: immunoSEQ multiplex PCR; TCRdb lists only in-frame clones, some missing. The table has 130,000 to 150,000 clones, under 60% seen once. Sequenced: Tregs from blood. These receptor sequences come from a man younger than 35 in good health.

V is TRBV5-4 and J is TRBJ2-3, with 9 bases lining up with TRBD2. Per the germline V gene, CDR1 is SGHNT and CDR2 is YYREEE (reference sequence). CDR3 length: 16 amino acids. The V gene end was trimmed by 0 bases and the J gene end by 2 bases; junction bases not matched to a gene: 4. CDR3 loop: CASSLGLAGTTDTQYF. For the CDR3, the DNA is TGTGCCAGCAGCTTGGGGCTAGCGGGAACCACAGATACGCAGTATTTT.

V usage is TRBV4-1 and J usage is TRBJ2-5, with D possibly TRBD1 on 5 matching bases. The CDR3 totals 16 residues. Trimming left V 1 base short and J 3 bases short, with 15 bases between. CDR1 is MGHRA, CDR2 YSYEKL, per germline. CDR3 DNA sequence: TGCGCCAGCAGCCAAGTGGCGGCAGGGAAGGAAGAGACCCAGTACTTC. Translation gives CASSQVAAGKEETQYF.

The rearrangement uses TRBV30 and TRBJ2-3; D possibly corresponds to TRBD2 (7 bases). Germline loops: CDR1 GTSNPN, CDR2 SVGIG (reference sequence). The CDR3 runs to 15 residues. The V gene lost 2 bases and the J gene lost 3 bases, with 15 bases spanning the gap. The DNA of the CDR3 is TGTGCCTGGAGTCGGGGGGCGGTAGTGACAGATACGCAGTATTTT. Amino acids: CAWSRGAVVTDTQYF. The entire variable domain, with the rest obtained from reference TRBV30 and TRBJ2-3, is as follows: SQTIHQWPATLVQPVGSPLSLECTVEGTSNPNLYWYRQAAGRGLQLLFYSVGIGQISSEVPQNLSASRPQDRQFILSSKKLLLSDSGFYLCAWSRGAVVTDTQYFGPGTRLTVL.

As DNA, the CDR3 is TGCGCCAGCAGCCCCCGACTAGCGGGGGGCCAAAATGAGCAGTTCTTC. Residues: CASSPRLAGGQNEQFF. This chain links TRBV5-1 with TRBJ2-1, with 13 bases that match TRBD2. CDR3 length: 16 residues. Germline CDR1 and CDR2: SGHRS and YFSETQ. Germline trimming cut 4 bases from V and 7 bases from J; bases unmatched to any gene: 8.

The chain has TRBV7-9 and TRBJ2-3; D not certain. The V end was cut by 3 bases, the J end by 3 bases, with 10 bases between. The CDR3 loop spans 14 amino acids. Germline CDR1 and CDR2: SEHNR and FQNEAQ (reference sequence). CDR3 residues: CASSFSTKTDTQYF. The CDR3 coding sequence is TGTGCCAGCAGCTTCAGTACCAAGACAGATACGCAGTATTTT.

This chain joins TRBV29-1 and TRBJ1-1; D may be TRBD1 (5 bases). From germline, CDR1 is SQVTM and CDR2 ANQGSEA. The CDR3 has 15 amino acids. Trimming took 5 bases from V and 1 from J, leaving 17 bases between them. The CDR3 DNA follows: TGCAGCGTTTTTTTTGGGACTCCTACGAACACTGAAGCTTTCTTT. It codes for CSVFFGTPTNTEAFF. Complete variable domain (other parts from reference TRBV29-1 and TRBJ1-1): SAVISQKPSRDICQRGTSLTIQCQVDSQVTMMFWYRQQPGQSLTLIATANQGSEATYESGFVIDKFPISRPNLTFSTLTVSNMSPEDSSIYLCSVFFGTPTNTEAFFGQGTRLTVV.

This clone was observed a few times. The chain combines TRBV10-3 with TRBJ2-1, with 10 bases lining up with TRBD2. Germline CDR1 and CDR2: ENHRY and SYGVKD. V lost 5 bases to trimming and J lost 6 bases; unmatched junction nucleotides: 7. The CDR3 is 15 residues long. CDR3 residues: CAISLAGGLLNEQFF. CDR3 DNA sequence: TGTGCCATCAGTTTAGCGGGGGGTCTCCTCAATGAGCAGTTCTTC.

The V and J genes are TRBV29-1 and TRBJ2-7; a weak D match, TRBD1 (6 bases). Trimming stripped 4 bases from V and 4 bases from J, with 11 bases between. This CDR3 has 12 residues. CDR1 is SQVTM and CDR2 is ANQGSEA in the germline V gene. CDR3 protein: CSVGLTGYEQYF. The CDR3 DNA reads TGCAGCGTTGGGTTAACAGGGTACGAGCAGTACTTC.

In DNA form, the CDR3 reads TGTGCCAGCAGCTTGGCGGCGGGGGCCTACAATGAGCAGTTCTTC. Amino acids: CASSLAAGAYNEQFF. This rearrangement joins TRBV5-4 to TRBJ2-1; TRBD2 matches 7 bases. Unmatched junction bases numbered 2, after V lost 0 bases and J lost 2 bases. This CDR3 contains 15 residues. Germline V gene lookup returns CDR1 SGHNT and CDR2 YYREEE (reference sequence).

V and J are TRBV28 and TRBJ2-2, with a weak D call TRBD2 (7 bases). Germline V gene sequence: CDR1 MDHEN, CDR2 SYDVKM. The CDR3 covers 15 residues. Deletions cut 6 bases from V and 0 bases from J, with 11 bases between. This CDR3 is CASSWGGPNTGELFF. The DNA for the CDR3 is TGTGCCAGCAGCTGGGGGGGCCCGAACACCGGGGAGCTGTTTTTT.